The clone carrying this T cell receptor beta chain has only one observation. Its specificity is unknown. Method: immunoSEQ multiplex PCR; TCRdb's copy keeps in-frame clones and lacks some. The sample has more than 60,000 clones, 70% to 80% seen once. CDR3 length: 16 amino acids. After removal of 5 bases from V and 6 bases from J, the junction contained 6 bases not matched to a gene. Germline-derived CDR1 and CDR2 are SGHTA and FQGTGA. This sample was included in a study of OX40 agonist ivuxolimab in advanced cancers. Study at large: The dose-escalation cohort was just under 85% male, with a mean age of 60 years, ranging roughly 20 to 90.

Broader study findings: CD4+ and CD8+ T cells in blood underwent clonal expansion by week 6 at 0.1 to 3.0 mg/kg. Averaging showed that CD8+ T cells had more expanded clones than CD4+ did. Clonal expansion among partial responders at 0.1-3.0 mg/kg ranked near the lowest.

This clonotype was sampled from an adult with an advanced solid tumor such as melanoma, head and neck, liver or kidney cancer. The sample here was CD4+ or CD8+ T cells sorted from blood, taken in a trial of the OX40 agonist ivuxolimab. This rearrangement joins TRBV7-3 to TRBJ2-3; TRBD2 agrees at 15 bases. The CDR3 region has the DNA TGTGCCAGCAGCACCGGACTAGCGGGGGGGCTGGATACGCAGTATTTT. Encoded protein: CASSTGLAGGLDTQYF.